Following are 30 T cell receptor beta chains from one sample sequenced in a study of long-term antiretroviral therapy in people with HIV. It was version v3.0 of the immunoSEQ assay that was run at survey level. Clones were read by immunoSEQ multiplex PCR, and TCRdb kept only the in-frame ones, dropping some. The table shows around 26,000 clones, with more than 85% occurring only once. The sequenced sample was unsorted PBMCs, obtained 7.6 years after starting antiretroviral therapy. The origin of the receptors is a middle-aged woman with HIV.

The chain recombines TRBV9 with TRBJ1-2; no firm D call. Looked up from germline, CDR1 is SGDLS and CDR2 is YYNGEE. The length of the CDR3 is 13 residues. The V gene lost 6 bases and the J gene lost 3 bases, with 12 bases spanning the gap. The CDR3 DNA follows: TGTGCCAGCACCCTATCGACGGACTATGGCTACACCTTC. The encoded protein is CASTLSTDYGYTF.

The V gene is TRBV4-1, the J gene TRBJ1-5, with D maybe TRBD1 (5 bases). V was clipped by 1 base and J by 0 bases, with 16 bases between them. This CDR3 has 18 amino acids. Germline V gene data show CDR1 as MGHRA and CDR2 as YSYEKL. CDR3 coding DNA: TGCGCCAGCAGCCAAGTTAATTTCGTGGGGGGTAGCAATCAGCCCCAGCATTTT. It is translated as CASSQVNFVGGSNQPQHF.

The chain combines TRBV19 with TRBJ1-2; tentative D call: TRBD1 (5 bases). Trimming removed 6 bases from V and 0 bases from J, with 5 bases in between. Germline V CDR1 and CDR2: LNHDA, SQIVND (reference sequence). This CDR3 comprises 12 residues. The CDR3 spells CASRGANYGYTF. DNA of the CDR3: TGTGCCAGTAGAGGGGCTAACTATGGCTACACCTTC.

The chain joins TRBV15 to TRBJ2-7; D not certain. CDR3 size: 16 residues. The V and J ends lost 0 bases and 3 bases respectively, with 15 bases between them. Germline CDR1 is LNHNV and CDR2 is YYDKDF (reference sequence). The CDR3 DNA reads TGTGCCACCAGCAGAGAACCCGGGTCCCGATTCTACGAGCAGTACTTC. This sequence encodes CATSREPGSRFYEQYF. Full variable domain (outside the CDR3, taken from reference TRBV15 and TRBJ2-7): DAMVIQNPRYQVTQFGKPVTLSCSQTLNHNVMYWYQQKSSQAPKLLFHYYDKDFNNEADTPDNFQSRRPNTSFCFLDIRSPGLGDTAMYLCATSREPGSRFYEQYFGPGTRLTVT.

V gene TRBV7-9 combines with J gene TRBJ1-2, with 10 nucleotides matching TRBD1. This CDR3 spans 14 amino acids. V dropped 4 bases and J dropped 6; count of bases not matched to a gene: 5. Per germline, CDR1 SEHNR and CDR2 FQNEAQ (reference sequence). This CDR3 reads CASSSGDRGDGYTF. CDR3 coding DNA: TGTGCCAGCAGCTCCGGGGACAGGGGCGATGGCTACACCTTC.

This sequence joins TRBV19 and TRBJ1-1, with unresolved D. Trimming left V 5 bases short and J 1 base short, with 5 bases between. CDR3 length: 12 residues. The V gene's germline CDR1 is LNHDA and CDR2 SQIVND (reference sequence). The CDR3 bases are TGTGCCAGTAGTTACGGGAACACTGAAGCTTTCTTT. It yields the protein CASSYGNTEAFF.

V is TRBV15 and J is TRBJ1-5; D is ambiguous. Germline V lookup: CDR1 LNHNV, CDR2 YYDKDF (reference sequence). Trimming shortened V by 0 bases and J by 4 bases, and 10 bases separated the two germline ends. CDR3 length: 15 amino acids. Here the CDR3 DNA reads TGTGCCACCAGCAGAGATCCGGGGAGAAATCAGCCCCAGCATTTT. It encodes CATSRDPGRNQPQHF.

The V gene is TRBV6-5, the J gene TRBJ1-6; 7 bases map to TRBD1. The trim removed 2 bases at V and 9 bases at J, leaving 10 bases unmatched. The V gene's germline CDR1 is MNHEY and CDR2 SVGAGI. There are 16 residues in the CDR3. CDR3 DNA sequence: TGTGCCAGCAGTTACGCTAGGGGGCGCATCAGTTCACCCCTCCACTTT. Its translation is CASSYARGRISSPLHF.

CDR3 nucleotide sequence: TGTGCCAGCAGTCTCGGACTAGCGGGGGGGGGTGAGCAGTTCTTC. Amino acids: CASSLGLAGGGEQFF. V usage is TRBV5-4 and J usage is TRBJ2-1; 15 nucleotides match TRBD2. This CDR3 contains 15 residues. Germline loops: CDR1 SGHNT, CDR2 YYREEE (reference sequence). J gave up 9 bases and V 5 bases, and 6 bases lay outside the gene matches.

V gene TRBV6-5 combines with J gene TRBJ1-6, with D hard to call. The ends were cut back, 2 bases at V and 7 bases at J, with 9 bases in the middle. From germline, CDR1 is MNHEY and CDR2 SVGAGI. This CDR3 is 14 amino acids long. CDR3 coding DNA: TGTGCCAGCAGTTACCATCCACGGAATTCACCCCTCCACTTT. Its translation: CASSYHPRNSPLHF.

The chain is built from TRBV4-3 and TRBJ2-5; 11 bases line up with TRBD2. The ends lost 0 bases at V and 5 bases at J; junction bases unmatched: 8. The CDR3 length is 17 residues. Germline-derived CDR1 and CDR2 are LGHNA and YSLEER. CDR3 bases: TGCGCCAGCAGCCAAGAATATAGCGGGGGGGCCCGGGAGACCCAGTACTTC. It specifies CASSQEYSGGARETQYF.

The chain joins TRBV5-1 to TRBJ2-2, with 8 bases that match TRBD2. CDR3 length: 18 amino acids. Germline CDR1 SGHRS, CDR2 YFSETQ. V trimming: 2 bases; J trimming: 9 bases; junction bases outside the gene matches: 18. Here the CDR3 DNA reads TGCGCCAGCAGCTTAGAGGTGGATTCGGGACTAGTTTTCCGGGAGCTGTTTTTT. Its translation: CASSLEVDSGLVFRELFF.

V usage is TRBV5-6 and J usage is TRBJ1-5; D perhaps matches TRBD1 (5 bases). Between the trimmed V and J ends, which lost 3 bases and 0 bases, there was a span of 13 bases. The germline V gene encodes CDR1 SGHDT and CDR2 YYEEEE. The CDR3 has 16 amino acids. CDR3 in amino acids: CASSWGGGGSNQPQHF. In DNA, the CDR3 is TGTGCCAGCAGCTGGGGGGGTGGTGGTAGCAATCAGCCCCAGCATTTT.

This sequence joins TRBV7-2 and TRBJ2-3, with TRBD2 matching 13 bases. The germline gives CDR1 SGHTA, CDR2 FQGNSA. CDR3 length: 16 residues. V shed 4 bases and J 1 base; nucleotides not matched to a gene: 2. CDR3 sequence reads: CASSSGLAGGTDTQYF. CDR3 coding DNA: TGTGCCAGCAGCTCTGGACTAGCGGGGGGCACAGATACGCAGTATTTT. Supplemented by reference TRBV7-2 and TRBJ2-3, the full variable domain reads GAGVSQSPSNKVTEKGKDVELRCDPISGHTALYWYRQSLGQGLEFLIYFQGNSAPDKSGLPSDRFSAERTGGSVSTLTIQRTQQEDSAVYLCASSSGLAGGTDTQYFGPGTRLTVL.

V usage is TRBV7-2 and J usage is TRBJ2-7, with D tentatively TRBD1 (6 bases). The CDR3 has 16 residues. CDR1 and CDR2 from the germline V gene are SGHTA and FQGNSA. Trimming removed 1 base from V and 1 base from J, with 14 bases in between. The CDR3 DNA sequence: TGTGCCAGCAGCTTAGACATTCTGAGGGGGTCCTACGAGCAGTACTTC. Protein sequence: CASSLDILRGSYEQYF.

This chain links TRBV29-1 with TRBJ2-5, with D perhaps matching TRBD2 (6 bases). V was trimmed by 1 base and J by 8 bases, leaving 11 bases between them. The CDR3 sequence is 12 residues long. Germline lookup yields CDR1 SQVTM and CDR2 ANQGSEA. CDR3 DNA: TGCAGCGTTGAAGTCATCGCGGGAACCCAGTACTTC. Residues: CSVEVIAGTQYF. The whole variable domain, remainder taken from reference TRBV29-1 and TRBJ2-5, is SAVISQKPSRDICQRGTSLTIQCQVDSQVTMMFWYRQQPGQSLTLIATANQGSEATYESGFVIDKFPISRPNLTFSTLTVSNMSPEDSSIYLCSVEVIAGTQYFGPGTRLLVL.

The V call is TRBV7-2, the J call TRBJ2-2, with D possibly being TRBD1 or TRBD2 (6 bases each). V was clipped by 5 bases and J by 7 bases, with 20 bases between them. Germline CDR1 reads SGHTA; CDR2 reads FQGNSA. The CDR3 extends over 16 amino acids. CDR3 DNA sequence: TGTGCCAGCAGCGCCCAGGGTGGGGGGCGCGGCGGGGAGCTGTTTTTT. Protein sequence: CASSAQGGGRGGELFF.

The chain employs TRBV5-1 and TRBJ1-1; D is unclear. This CDR3 has 14 residues. Germline CDR1 reads SGHRS; CDR2 reads YFSETQ. Between the trimmed V and J ends, which lost 1 base and 0 bases, there was a span of 7 bases. CDR3 coding DNA: TGCGCCAGCAGCTTGAACGCGCTGAACACTGAAGCTTTCTTT. This encodes CASSLNALNTEAFF.

In the case of this clone: The junction departs from germline at one end; a sequencing error may be responsible. The chain links TRBV2 to TRBJ1-1, with 7 bases identical to TRBD1. Per the germline V gene, CDR1 is SNHLY and CDR2 is FYNNEI. The CDR3 runs 15 residues. CDR3 sequence: CASENTGQVNTEAFF. The CDR3 DNA sequence: TGTGCCAGCGAAAATACCGGACAGGTGAATACTGAAGCTTTCTTT.

The CDR3 loop reads CASSQEGLASNQPQHF. The CDR3 nucleotides are TGCGCCAGCAGCCAAGAAGGCCTCGCGAGCAATCAGCCCCAGCATTTT. The V call is TRBV4-1, the J call TRBJ1-5; D call uncertain. This CDR3 has 16 residues. In germline, CDR1 is MGHRA, CDR2 YSYEKL. The V end lost 0 bases, the J end lost 1 base, and 10 bases lay between the germline ends.

The chain recombines TRBV7-2 with TRBJ1-5; D possibly corresponds to TRBD1 (5 bases). Germline-derived CDR1 and CDR2 are SGHTA and FQGNSA. The length of the CDR3 is 15 residues. V dropped 3 bases and J dropped 2 bases, with 11 bases sitting between them. In DNA, the CDR3 is TGTGCCAGCAGCTTCGGGGGTAGCGGCAATCAGCCCCAGCATTTT. This gives the protein CASSFGGSGNQPQHF.

The J gene is TRBJ1-1, the V gene TRBV27; D is perhaps TRBD1 (6 bases). Germline CDR1 reads MNHEY; CDR2 reads SMNVEV (reference sequence). The V and J ends lost 8 bases and 3 bases respectively, with 13 bases between them. The CDR3 sequence is 13 residues long. For the CDR3, the DNA is TGTGCCAGCGCGTCATGGGGGCACACTGAAGCTTTCTTT. Its protein is CASASWGHTEAFF.

This chain links TRBV6-5 with TRBJ1-6; D is undetermined. The CDR3 contains 15 residues. Trimming took off 0 bases at V and 7 bases at J, with 10 bases between the two ends. CDR1 MNHEY and CDR2 SVGAGI come from the germline V gene. DNA of the CDR3: TGTGCCAGCAGTTACTCCTCAGGTCGGAATTCACCCCTCCACTTT. It codes for CASSYSSGRNSPLHF.

The chain recombines TRBV5-6 with TRBJ2-2; D remains ambiguous. Trimming left V 3 bases short and J 3 bases short, with 15 bases between. CDR1 and CDR2 from the germline V gene are SGHDT and YYEEEE. The CDR3 has 16 amino acids. The CDR3 bases are TGTGCCAGCAGCTCCGATCCTCGTAGTGACACCGGGGAGCTGTTTTTT. Its translation: CASSSDPRSDTGELFF.

The chain is built from TRBV4-1 and TRBJ2-3; perhaps TRBD2 as D (7 bases). CDR1 and CDR2 from the germline V gene are MGHRA and YSYEKL. This CDR3 contains 16 residues. Trimming shortened V by 4 bases and J by 1 base, and 15 bases separated the two germline ends. The CDR3 loop reads CASSPWGGPGTDTQYF. In nucleotides, the CDR3 is TGCGCCAGCAGCCCCTGGGGGGGGCCAGGCACAGATACGCAGTATTTT.

V usage is TRBV7-2 and J usage is TRBJ1-4; D possibly corresponds to TRBD1 (5 bases). Germline assignment: CDR1 SGHTA and CDR2 FQGNSA. Trimming removed 1 base at V and 2 bases at J, with 11 bases between. The CDR3 is 16 amino acids. CDR3 region: CASSLGYRGTNEKLFF. The CDR3 coding sequence is TGTGCCAGCAGCTTAGGGTATAGGGGTACTAATGAAAAACTGTTTTTT.

The CDR3 sequence: CAWSVGGALYGYTF. DNA of the CDR3: TGTGCCTGGAGTGTAGGGGGTGCATTATATGGCTACACCTTC. The gene calls are TRBV30 and TRBJ1-2; tentative D call: TRBD1 (6 bases). The CDR3 contains 14 residues. Germline CDR1 is GTSNPN and CDR2 is SVGIG (reference sequence). Trimming left V 0 bases short and J 5 bases short, with 13 bases between.

This clone was counted once. The chain combines TRBV2 with TRBJ1-6; tentative D call: TRBD1 (5 bases). The CDR3 loop spans 16 amino acids. The V end was cut by 6 bases, the J end by 5 bases, with 17 bases between. CDR1 is SNHLY and CDR2 is FYNNEI in the germline V gene. The CDR3 here is CASRHMGQGNNSPLHF. CDR3 in DNA: TGTGCCAGCAGGCACATGGGGCAGGGAAATAATTCACCCCTCCACTTT.

CDR3 DNA: TGTGCCAGTAGAGGAGGGGGGCAGGGAAGGAATCAGCCCCAGCATTTT. Translating gives CASRGGGQGRNQPQHF. This sequence joins TRBV19 and TRBJ1-5, with D tentatively TRBD1 (6 bases). V was clipped by 6 bases and J by 4 bases, with 19 bases between them. The CDR3 is 16 amino acids. The V gene's germline CDR1 is LNHDA and CDR2 SQIVND (reference sequence).

The chain joins TRBV7-9 to TRBJ2-1; D is possibly TRBD2 (5 bases). The CDR3 consists of 15 residues. Trimming removed 3 bases from V and 6 bases from J, with 15 bases in between. The germline V gene has CDR1 SEHNR and CDR2 FQNEAQ (reference sequence). CDR3 nucleotides: TGTGCCAGCAGCTTTAGTGACGGGGATCTCAATGAGCAGTTCTTC. Translation gives CASSFSDGDLNEQFF.